The present TCR beta chain was sequenced within a study of identical twins. Germline V CDR1 and CDR2: SQVTM, ANQGSEA. There are 15 residues in the CDR3. Trimming took 2 bases from V and 0 from J, leaving 11 bases between them. TCRdb reprocessed the 5' RACE reads with MiXCR, giving one entry per CDR3 protein. The sample records 350,000 to 500,000 distinct CDR3 sequences, about 18% being singletons. The material sequenced was naive T cells sorted from blood. This receptor was identified in a man aged 45-65 years in good health. The V gene is TRBV29-1, the J gene TRBJ2-1; the D gene is possibly TRBD2 (7 bases). The CDR3 DNA follows: TGCAGCGTTGAACTGGCGGGGGCCTCCTACAATGAGCAGTTCTTC. This encodes CSVELAGASYNEQFF.